This paragraph reports one T cell receptor beta chain. With V trimmed by 0 bases and J by 7 bases, 15 bases remained unmatched. From germline, CDR1 is SGDLS and CDR2 YYNGEE. This CDR3 contains 19 residues. Sequenced by immunoSEQ multiplex PCR; TCRdb stores in-frame clones only, minus some. The profile shows around 100,000 clones, around 96% of them singletons. This sample was taken from a study of technical replicates of blood from a handful of donors. The chain couples TRBV9 to TRBJ2-1, with 11 bases that match TRBD2. The specimen sequenced was T cells isolated from PBMCs. The receptor comes from a human donor in good health. DNA for the CDR3: TGTGCCAGCAGCGTAGATCCCGGGGAACTAGCGGGAGATCTAAATGAGCAGTTCTTC. Translated: CASSVDPGELAGDLNEQFF.